This entry features one T cell receptor (beta chain) sequence. Time point defined: week 3, after first cycle of checkpoint inhibitor. This CDR3 has 16 residues. V lost 3 bases and J 0 bases, leaving 10 bases between the germline ends. Germline V CDR1 and CDR2: SGHRS, YFSETQ. This sample was taken from a study of blood T cell dynamics during melanoma immunotherapy. The repertoire was sequenced with immunoSEQ multiplex PCR; TCRdb's copy has only in-frame clones and lacks some. This table has several thousand clones, 75% to 90% appearing once. The chain uses TRBV5-1 and TRBJ2-6; a possible D gene is TRBD2 (6 bases). The sample consisted of blood, taken from a patient treated with checkpoint blockade. This TCR came from a human donor with melanoma. CDR3 amino acids: CASSSNGGSGANVLTF. The CDR3 DNA follows: TGCGCCAGCAGCTCCAACGGGGGCTCTGGGGCCAACGTCCTGACTTTC.